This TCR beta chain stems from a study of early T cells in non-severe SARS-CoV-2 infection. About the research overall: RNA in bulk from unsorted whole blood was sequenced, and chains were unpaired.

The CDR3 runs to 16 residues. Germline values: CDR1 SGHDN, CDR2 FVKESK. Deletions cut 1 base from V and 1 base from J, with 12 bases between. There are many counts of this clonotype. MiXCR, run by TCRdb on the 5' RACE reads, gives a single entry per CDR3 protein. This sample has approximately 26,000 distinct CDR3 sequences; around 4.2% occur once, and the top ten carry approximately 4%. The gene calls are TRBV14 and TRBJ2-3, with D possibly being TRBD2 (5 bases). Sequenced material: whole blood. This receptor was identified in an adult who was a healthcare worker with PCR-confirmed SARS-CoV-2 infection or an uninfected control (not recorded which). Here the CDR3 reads CASSQAGSPRTDTQYF. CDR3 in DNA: TGTGCCAGCAGCCAAGCGGGGAGCCCCCGCACAGATACGCAGTATTTT.